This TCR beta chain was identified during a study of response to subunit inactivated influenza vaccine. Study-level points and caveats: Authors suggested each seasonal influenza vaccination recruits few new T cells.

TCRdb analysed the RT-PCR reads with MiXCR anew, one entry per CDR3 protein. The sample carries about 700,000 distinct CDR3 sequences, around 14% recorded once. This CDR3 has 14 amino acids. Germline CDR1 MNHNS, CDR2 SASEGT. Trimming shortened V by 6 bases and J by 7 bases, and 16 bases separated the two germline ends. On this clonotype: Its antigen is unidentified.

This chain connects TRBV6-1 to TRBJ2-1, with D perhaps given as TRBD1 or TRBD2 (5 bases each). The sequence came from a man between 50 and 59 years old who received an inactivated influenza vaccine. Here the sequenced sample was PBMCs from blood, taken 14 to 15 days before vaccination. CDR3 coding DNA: TGTGCCAGCAGGCGGGCGCAGGGTAGAAATGAGCAGTTCTTC. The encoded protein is CASRRAQGRNEQFF.